This TCR beta chain was captured in a study of lung T cells in sarcoidosis with Löfgren's syndrome. General study results and limits: Paired TRAV12-1/TRBV2 TCRs showed CDR3 homology and preferential pairing. Multiple Löfgren's syndrome patients reportedly shared TRAV12-1 and TRBV2 CDR3 motifs.

MiXCR, applied by TCRdb to the reads, yields one record per CDR3 protein. The data show 58,000 or so distinct CDR3 sequences, 21% seen once. The V end lost 5 bases, the J end lost 0 bases, and 11 bases lay between the germline ends. This CDR3 has 15 amino acids. This clonotype appeared many times. Its specificity is not known. Material for sequencing was CD4+ T cells from PBMCs. This sequence joins TRBV12-3 or TRBV12-4 and TRBJ1-3; D call uncertain. The clonotype originates from a human donor with sarcoidosis (Löfgren's syndrome or another form), or a control subject (not recorded which). CDR3 coding DNA: TGTGCCAGCAGTCGGCCGACACCCTCTGGAAACACCATATATTTT. Protein: CASSRPTPSGNTIYF.